This T cell receptor (beta chain) emerged from a study of liver allograft versus peripheral blood T cells (dated by TCRdb to 2019 to 2021). For the study in its entirety: T cell receptor repertoires present within transplanted livers were compared with repertoires in the peripheral blood of liver transplant recipients.

Taken from the germline V gene, the CDR1 and CDR2 loops are SNHLY and FYNNEI. From V the trimming removes 3 bases and from J it removes 7 bases, while the gene matches leave 7 bases of the junction unaccounted for. The cysteine opens and the phenylalanine closes a CDR3 of 15 amino acids. Of all the DNA, just the CDR3 is kept, 45 bases in frame from base 1. TCRdb shows the sequencer as Illumina MiSeq. TCRdb reanalyzed the raw reads on its own, using fastp at Q25 for trimming and MiXCR for clone calling, and kept in-frame beta chains. Every CDR3 protein is listed once, alongside the most common genes and DNA of its rows. The sample records 1,200 or so distinct CDR3 sequences, roughly 17% of which are singletons. Less than 25% of the sample is taken by the ten largest. On this clonotype itself: It lacks a known antigen. Base qualities are missing; no much larger clone stands one base away.

The full study reports these points: According to the report, the T cell receptor repertoires detected in peripheral blood were different from the repertoires found inside liver allografts.

This receptor chain uses TRBV2 and TRBJ2-1, with TRBD2 matching 9 junction bases. The source is a human patient who had a liver transplant. After a transplant, the donor of the graft may account for some T cells. This receptor has the CDR3 CASSERGTSQNEQFF. The DNA reads as follows: TGTGCCAGCAGTGAGCGAGGGACTAGCCAAAATGAGCAGTTCTTC.